This TCR beta chain comes out of a study of cytomegalovirus exposure and HLA in healthy donors. The PCR contained 60 Vbeta and 13 Jbeta primers. The protocol was immunoSEQ multiplex PCR, while the TCRdb copy is restricted to in-frame clones and leaves out a portion. This sample has 100,000 to 120,000 clones, with over 60% found just once. The germline V gene has CDR1 LNHDA and CDR2 SQIVND (reference sequence). The length of the CDR3 is 14 residues. Trimming pared 3 bases from V and 0 bases from J, leaving 6 bases between. The sequenced sample was PBMCs. This sequence was found in a woman in her sixties or seventies in good health and CMV-seropositive. The rearrangement links TRBV19 to TRBJ1-3; TRBD1 is a possible D gene (6 bases). CDR3 sequence reads: CASSMDSSGNTIYF. The CDR3 nucleotides read TGTGCCAGTAGTATGGACAGCTCTGGAAACACCATATATTTT.